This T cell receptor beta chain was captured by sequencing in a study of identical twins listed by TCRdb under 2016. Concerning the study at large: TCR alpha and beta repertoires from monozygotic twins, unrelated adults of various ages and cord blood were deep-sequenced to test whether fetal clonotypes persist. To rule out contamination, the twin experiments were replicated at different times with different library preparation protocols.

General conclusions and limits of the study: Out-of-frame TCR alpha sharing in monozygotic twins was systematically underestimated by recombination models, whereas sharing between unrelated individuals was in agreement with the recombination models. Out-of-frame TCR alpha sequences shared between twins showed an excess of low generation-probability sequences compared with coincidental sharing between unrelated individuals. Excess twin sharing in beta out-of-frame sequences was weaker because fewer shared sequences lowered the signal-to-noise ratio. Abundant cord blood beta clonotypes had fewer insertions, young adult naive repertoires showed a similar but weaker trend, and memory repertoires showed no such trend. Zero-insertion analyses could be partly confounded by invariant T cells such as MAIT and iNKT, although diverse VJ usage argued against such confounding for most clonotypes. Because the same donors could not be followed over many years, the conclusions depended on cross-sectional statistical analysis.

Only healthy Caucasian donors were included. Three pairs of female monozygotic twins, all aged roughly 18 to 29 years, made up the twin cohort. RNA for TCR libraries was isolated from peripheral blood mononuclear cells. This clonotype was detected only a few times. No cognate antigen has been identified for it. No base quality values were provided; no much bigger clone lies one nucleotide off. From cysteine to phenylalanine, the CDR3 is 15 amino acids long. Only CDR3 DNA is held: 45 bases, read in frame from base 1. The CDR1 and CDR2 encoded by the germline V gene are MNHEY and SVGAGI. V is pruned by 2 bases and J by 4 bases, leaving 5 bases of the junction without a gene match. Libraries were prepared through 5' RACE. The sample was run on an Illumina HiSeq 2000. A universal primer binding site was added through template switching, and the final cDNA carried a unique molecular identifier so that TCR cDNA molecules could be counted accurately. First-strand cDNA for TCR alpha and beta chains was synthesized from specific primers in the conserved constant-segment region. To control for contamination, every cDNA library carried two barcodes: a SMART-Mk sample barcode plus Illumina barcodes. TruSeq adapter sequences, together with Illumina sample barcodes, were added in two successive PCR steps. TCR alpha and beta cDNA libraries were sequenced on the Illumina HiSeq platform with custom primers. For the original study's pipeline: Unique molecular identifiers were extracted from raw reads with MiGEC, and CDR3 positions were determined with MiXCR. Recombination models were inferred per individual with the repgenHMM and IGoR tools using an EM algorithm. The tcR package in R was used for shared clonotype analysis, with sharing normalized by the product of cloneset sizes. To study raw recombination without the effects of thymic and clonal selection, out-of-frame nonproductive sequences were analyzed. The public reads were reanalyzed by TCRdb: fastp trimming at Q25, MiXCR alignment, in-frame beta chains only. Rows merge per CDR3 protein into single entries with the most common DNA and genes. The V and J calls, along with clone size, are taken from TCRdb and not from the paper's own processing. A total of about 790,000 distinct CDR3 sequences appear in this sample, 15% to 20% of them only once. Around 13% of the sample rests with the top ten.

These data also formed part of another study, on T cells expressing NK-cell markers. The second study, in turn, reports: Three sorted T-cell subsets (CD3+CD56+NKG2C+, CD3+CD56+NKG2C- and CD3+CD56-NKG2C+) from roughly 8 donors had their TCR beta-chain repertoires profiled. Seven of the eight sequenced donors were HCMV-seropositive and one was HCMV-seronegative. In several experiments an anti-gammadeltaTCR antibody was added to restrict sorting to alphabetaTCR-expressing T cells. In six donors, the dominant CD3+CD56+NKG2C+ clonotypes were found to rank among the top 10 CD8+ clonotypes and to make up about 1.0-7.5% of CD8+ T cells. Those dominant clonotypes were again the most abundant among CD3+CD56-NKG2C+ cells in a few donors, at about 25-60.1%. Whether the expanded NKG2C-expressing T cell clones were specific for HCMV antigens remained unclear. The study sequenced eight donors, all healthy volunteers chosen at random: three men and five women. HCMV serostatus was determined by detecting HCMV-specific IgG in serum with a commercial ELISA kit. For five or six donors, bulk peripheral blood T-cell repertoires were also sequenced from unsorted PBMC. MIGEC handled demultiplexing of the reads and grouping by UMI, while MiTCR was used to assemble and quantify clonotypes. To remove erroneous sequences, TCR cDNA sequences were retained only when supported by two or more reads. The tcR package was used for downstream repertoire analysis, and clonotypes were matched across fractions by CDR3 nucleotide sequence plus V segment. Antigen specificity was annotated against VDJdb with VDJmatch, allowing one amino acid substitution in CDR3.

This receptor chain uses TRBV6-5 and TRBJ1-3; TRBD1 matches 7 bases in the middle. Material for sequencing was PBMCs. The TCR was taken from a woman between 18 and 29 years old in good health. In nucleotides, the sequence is TGTGCCAGCAGTTACAGGGGGCGCGAAGGAAACACCATATATTTT. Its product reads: CASSYRGREGNTIYF.